The present TCR beta chain was sequenced within a study of cytomegalovirus exposure and HLA in healthy donors (dated by TCRdb to about 2017). In the study overall: In an earlier analysis of several hundred of the donors, around 300 Gb of sequence data and just under 120 million unique TCR beta sequences from some 170 million T cells were reported. About 280 gigabases of sequencing data and approximately 91 million unique TCR sequences made up an early release that covered nearly 650 HLA-typed donors. Among the roughly 410 genotyped donors, around 81% belonged to the genetic ancestry cluster associated with self-reported Caucasian donors. The study was designed to test whether signatures of past pathogen exposure could be identified by cataloging public T cell receptors. The study used immunosequencing to profile the T cell repertoires of under 700 subjects and linked those repertoires to cytomegalovirus serostatus. Along with the roughly 670-subject first cohort, a separate validation cohort of over a hundred different subjects was used. High-throughput TCR immunosequencing, statistical association of individual TCRs with disease status, and machine learning were combined to predict cytomegalovirus infection status. To study patterns of TCR occurrence, a later analysis re-analyzed previously published TCR beta repertoires from several hundred donors and added high-resolution HLA genotyping. The later analysis used no new phenotypic data to find candidate immune exposures, relying instead on TCR beta sequences and their occurrence across donors. An earlier analysis of 587 of the donors used high-throughput TCR beta sequencing to judge whether each TCR beta V gene segment behaved as functional or pseudogenic. Donor age, sex, ethnicity and CMV serostatus were collected together with the repertoire data. In a later genetic analysis, genome-wide SNP genotypes for about three fifths of the 666 donors were used, and that subset was treated as a discovery cohort. Every discovery cohort repertoire had been produced on one sequencing platform. HLA typing included class I and class II loci at four-digit resolution. The number of typed donors differed by locus: about 629-630 for A, B, C, DRB1 and DQB1; some 500 for DQA1; some 610 for DPA1; and roughly 490 for DPB1. Roughly 5 DR-DQ haplotypes were handled as single units for association and clustering because linkage in the cohort was strong. Among around 400 genotyped donors of the cohort, an average of around 240,000 unique TCR beta nucleotide sequences was sequenced per donor, of which about 19% were non-productive.

The receptor library was made with the immunoSEQ multiplex PCR assay. For the multiplex PCR, a mixture combining 60 forward primers for TCR Vbeta segments and 13 reverse primers for TCR Jbeta segments was used. A multiplex PCR assay on genomic DNA amplified the CDR3 region of rearranged TCR beta genes. On the Illumina HiSeq System, the amplified TCR beta libraries were sequenced as 87-base-pair reads. In the source study's methods: A later analysis tallied around 82 million unique TCR beta chains across the 650 to 750 repertoires, and around 9.9 million of those chains were shared by two or more donors. Raw reads were error-corrected and collapsed into unique sequences by a nearest-neighbor algorithm in which closely related sequences were merged to remove PCR and sequencing errors. Alignment of CDR3 sequences to IMGT reference sequences was used to assign V, D and J gene segments. Each retained sequence needed at least a six-nucleotide match to both a V gene segment and a J gene segment. Rearrangements were classified as productive when the CDR3 lacked stop codons and remained in frame with V and J, and all other rearrangements were classified as non-productive. CDR3 was defined by IMGT convention, running from the second conserved V-encoded cysteine to the conserved J-encoded phenylalanine. In an earlier analysis of roughly 610 of the donors, sequences lacking an unambiguous match to a single V gene segment were excluded. An earlier analysis of over 450 of the donors classified V segments as functional when productive rearrangements were above 56.7% and as segregating when the standard deviation between donors was above 5%. A statistical classification framework was developed to diagnose cytomegalovirus status using the catalog of TCR beta chain sequences. In a later analysis, V and J genes were assigned by comparing TCR nucleotide sequences against IMGT/GENE-DB human TR gene sequences. Using the TCRdist pipeline, a later analysis assigned CDR3 sequences along with most-parsimonious VDJ recombination scenarios. A later analysis defined each TCR beta chain by its CDR3 amino acid sequence plus V-gene family, and excluded reads lacking a unique V-gene family. A later analysis removed 550 to 650 highly shared, low-generation-probability nucleotide sequences to deal with suspected cross-contamination and a sequencing artifact. In a later analysis, a clonal expansion index was calculated for each public chain from normalized within-repertoire ranks of inferred template counts. In a later analysis, generation probabilities were computed using a VDJ recombination model fitted to out-of-frame rearrangements, and the results were checked against IGoR. In a later analysis, hypergeometric tests were used to score TCR-TCR, TCR-HLA and TCR-CMV co-occurrence, with a repertoire-size bias correction applied to TCR pairs. To estimate false discovery rates, a later analysis permuted the HLA or CMV assignments 20 times. In a later analysis, co-occurring TCRs were grouped with DBSCAN, and TCRdist sequence similarity was added when clustering was performed within HLA-allele-positive subsets. Repertoires with fewer than 30,000 or more than 120,000 public chains, plus five repertoires with anomalous nucleotide sharing, were excluded from co-occurrence clustering. In TCRdb, the immuneACCESS table is reduced to in-frame sequences with V and J assigned. These tables do not hold every clone; where another copy was compared, an unresolved V gene accounts for under half, and the others remain unexplained. V and J calls and clone size follow that table, whereas D and trimming were derived from the DNA. The sample records some 110,000 clones, roughly 82% of which are singletons. The top ten hold around 5.8% of the sample.

Results and caveats for the whole study, not just this receptor: In a later analysis, the rate of TCR association differed among HLA loci, with DRB1 alleles having the most associated TCRs and HLA-C alleles having the fewest. Because HLA typing was missing for some donors at each locus, association tests included only the typed subset. Strong co-occurrence of HLA alleles, especially DR and DQ, made assigning TCR associations to individual alleles difficult. V-gene and J-gene trimming of TCR beta chains was associated with a missense DCLRE1C variant in a later genetic analysis, and the association was replicated in an independent cohort. The study gave a list of 150 to 200 TCR beta chains associated with cytomegalovirus. Because counts were too low, about 18 rarely observed V segments, including chromosome 9 orphons, were excluded from the earlier analysis of around 640 of the donors. Only TCR beta chains were sequenced in this cohort, and the absence of alpha or paired-chain data limited detectable features. A later analysis found that HLA-associated TCR beta chains were more clonally expanded and had lower generation probabilities than equally common non-associated chains. In an earlier analysis of about 540 of the donors, most TCR beta V segments were observed in productive rearrangements about 90% or about 30% of the time, broadly matching IMGT annotations. A few of the identified cytomegalovirus-associated TCR beta chains were confirmed in vitro to be specific for cytomegalovirus antigens. Sequencing depth was assumed to be roughly uniform across donors in the presence/absence analyses, though that assumption may not hold. A later analysis found that most CMV-associated TCR beta chains appeared HLA-restricted, with HLA associations seemingly driven largely by CMV exposure. The authors suggested that the approach could potentially be extended to other disease states and immunological phenotypes. In a later analysis, about 17,000 TCR beta sequences were associated with specific HLA alleles at a false discovery rate of 0.05. A cluster of highly shared sequence variants was judged likely to be a technical artifact of the sequencing pipeline. CMV serostatus was the only immune exposure information available for the cohort. According to a later genetic analysis, donors in an Asian-associated ancestry cluster had fewer N-insertions in productive TCRs than the approximately 650-donor mean. Across donors, most TCR sequences were observed very rarely, whereas some public TCRs were present in many individuals. In a later analysis, several top co-occurrence clusters were reported to appear linked to parvovirus B19, influenza, CMV and Epstein-Barr virus. The classifier was reported to diagnose cytomegalovirus status with high specificity and sensitivity in both the original and validation cohorts. A further reported finding was that TCR beta sequences accurately predicted the HLA-A and HLA-B alleles for most subjects in the first cohort. Correlated functional status among segregating V segments might be attributable to linkage disequilibrium, but an unknown experimental factor could not be ruled out.

In its sample, this clone was seen once. Its antigen has not been determined. No base qualities exist here, and no much larger clone lies one base off it. The cohort consisted of 600 or so healthy bone marrow donors. At the time of sampling, all cohort members were nominally healthy, though unrecorded immune exposures were likely present. The donor was CMV seropositive and was included in the group of some 290 seropositive cohort members. Every donor gave a peripheral blood sample, and the peripheral blood mononuclear cells from that sample were used for TCR beta sequencing. Genomic DNA extraction from the blood cell samples was performed with the Qiagen DNeasy Blood Extraction Kit. This clonotype originated in a woman between 50 and 59 years old in good health and CMV-seropositive. Material for sequencing was PBMCs.

The DNA sequence reads TGCGCCAGCAGCCAAGAAATTCCAGCGGGGGGTCCCTTAGGGACCCAGTACTTC. The resulting protein is CASSQEIPAGGPLGTQYF. The chain uses TRBV4-1 and TRBJ2-5; 9 nucleotides in the junction match TRBD2. Ends trimmed: V by 0 bases, J by 7 bases; bases unmatched to a gene: 15. The cysteine opens and the phenylalanine closes a CDR3 of 18 amino acids. Here the CDR3 DNA is all that survives: 54 bases in frame from base 1. The CDR1 and CDR2 encoded by the germline V gene are MGHRA and YSYEKL.